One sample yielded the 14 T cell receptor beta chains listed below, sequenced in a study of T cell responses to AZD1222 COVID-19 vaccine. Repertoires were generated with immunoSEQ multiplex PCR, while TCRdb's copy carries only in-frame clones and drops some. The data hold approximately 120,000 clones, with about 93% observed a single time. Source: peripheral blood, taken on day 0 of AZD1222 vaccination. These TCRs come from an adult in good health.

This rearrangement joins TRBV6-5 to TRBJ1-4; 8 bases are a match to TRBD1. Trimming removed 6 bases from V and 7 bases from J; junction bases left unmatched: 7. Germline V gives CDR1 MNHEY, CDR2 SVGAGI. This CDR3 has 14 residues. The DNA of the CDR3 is TGTGCCAGCAGGATGAACAGGGGGTTTGAAAAACTGTTTTTT. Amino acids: CASRMNRGFEKLFF.

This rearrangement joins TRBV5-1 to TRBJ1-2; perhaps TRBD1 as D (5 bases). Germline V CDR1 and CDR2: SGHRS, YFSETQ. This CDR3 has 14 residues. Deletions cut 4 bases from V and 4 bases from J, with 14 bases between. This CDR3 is CASSITDGTYGYTF. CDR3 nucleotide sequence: TGCGCCAGCAGCATAACGGACGGGACCTATGGCTACACCTTC.

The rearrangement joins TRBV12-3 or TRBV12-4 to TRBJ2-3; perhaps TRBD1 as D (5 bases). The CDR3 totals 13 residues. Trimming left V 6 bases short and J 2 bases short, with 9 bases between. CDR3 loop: CASSSQDTDTQYF. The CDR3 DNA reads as TGTGCCAGCAGCTCACAGGACACAGATACGCAGTATTTT.

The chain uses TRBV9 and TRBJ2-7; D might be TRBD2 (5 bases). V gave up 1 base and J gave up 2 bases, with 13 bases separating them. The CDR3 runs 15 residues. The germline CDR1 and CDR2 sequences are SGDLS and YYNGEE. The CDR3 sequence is CASSVHPEGTYEQYF. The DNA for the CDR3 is TGTGCCAGCAGCGTACACCCCGAGGGTACCTACGAGCAGTACTTC.

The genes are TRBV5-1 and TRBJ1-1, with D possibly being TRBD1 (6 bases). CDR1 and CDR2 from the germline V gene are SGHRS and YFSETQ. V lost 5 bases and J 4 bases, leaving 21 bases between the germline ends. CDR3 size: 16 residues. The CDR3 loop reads CASSPRPPGAGTEAFF. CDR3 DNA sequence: TGCGCCAGCAGTCCTAGACCCCCGGGGGCAGGCACTGAAGCTTTCTTT.

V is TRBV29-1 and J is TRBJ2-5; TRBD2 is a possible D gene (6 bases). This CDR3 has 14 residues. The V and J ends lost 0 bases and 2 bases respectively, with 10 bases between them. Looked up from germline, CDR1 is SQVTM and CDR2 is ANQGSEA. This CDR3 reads CSVEDTGTQETQYF. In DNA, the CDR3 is TGCAGCGTTGAAGACACTGGGACTCAAGAGACCCAGTACTTC.

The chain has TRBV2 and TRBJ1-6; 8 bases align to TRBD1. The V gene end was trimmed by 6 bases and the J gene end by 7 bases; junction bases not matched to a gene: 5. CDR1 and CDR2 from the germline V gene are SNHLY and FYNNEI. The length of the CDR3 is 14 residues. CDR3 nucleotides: TGTGCCAGCAGGGGGACAGGCTGGAATTCACCCCTCCACTTT. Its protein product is CASRGTGWNSPLHF.

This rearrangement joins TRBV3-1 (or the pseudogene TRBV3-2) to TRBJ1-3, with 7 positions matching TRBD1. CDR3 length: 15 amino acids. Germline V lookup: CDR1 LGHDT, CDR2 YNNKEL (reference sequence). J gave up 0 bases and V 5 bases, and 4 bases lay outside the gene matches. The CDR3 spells CASSADRYSGNTIYF. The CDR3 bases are TGTGCCAGCAGCGCGGACAGGTACTCTGGAAACACCATATATTTT.

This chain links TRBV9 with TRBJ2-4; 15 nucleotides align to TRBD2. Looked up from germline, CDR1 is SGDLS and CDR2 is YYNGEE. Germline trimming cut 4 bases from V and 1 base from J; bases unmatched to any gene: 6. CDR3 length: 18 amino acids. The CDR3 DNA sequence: TGTGCCAGCAGCACCGGGACTAGCGGGGGGAGGGCCAAAAACATTCAGTACTTC. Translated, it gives CASSTGTSGGRAKNIQYF.

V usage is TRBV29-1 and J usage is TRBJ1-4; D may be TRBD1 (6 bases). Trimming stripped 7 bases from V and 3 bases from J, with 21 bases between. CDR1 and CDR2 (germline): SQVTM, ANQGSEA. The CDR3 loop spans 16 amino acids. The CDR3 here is CSALGVTGSANEKLFF. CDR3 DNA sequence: TGCAGCGCTCTTGGGGTTACAGGGTCTGCTAATGAAAAACTGTTTTTT.

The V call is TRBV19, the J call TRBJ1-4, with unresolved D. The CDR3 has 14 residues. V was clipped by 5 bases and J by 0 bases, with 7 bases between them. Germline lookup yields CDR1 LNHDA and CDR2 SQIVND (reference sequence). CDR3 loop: CASSRWSTNEKLFF. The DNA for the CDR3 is TGTGCCAGTAGTCGCTGGTCAACTAATGAAAAACTGTTTTTT. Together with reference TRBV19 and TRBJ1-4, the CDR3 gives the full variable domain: DGGITQSPKYLFRKEGQNVTLSCEQNLNHDAMYWYRQDPGQGLRLIYYSQIVNDFQKGDIAEGYSVSREKKESFPLTVTSAQKNPTAFYLCASSRWSTNEKLFFGSGTQLSVL.

Here the CDR3 DNA reads TGTGCCAGCAGCTTAGCGGACAGATTCTACGAGCAGTACTTC. This encodes CASSLADRFYEQYF. The chain is built from TRBV11-2 and TRBJ2-7; D is perhaps TRBD1 (6 bases). V lost 1 base, J lost 3 bases, and 10 bases lay in between. Germline V gene sequence: CDR1 SGHAT, CDR2 FQNNGV. The CDR3 has 14 residues. The variable domain in full, with the rest retrieved from reference TRBV11-2 and TRBJ2-7, is EAGVAQSPRYKIIEKRQSVAFWCNPISGHATLYWYQQILGQGPKLLIQFQNNGVVDDSQLPKDRFSAERLKGVDSTLKIQPAKLEDSAVYLCASSLADRFYEQYFGPGTRLTVT.

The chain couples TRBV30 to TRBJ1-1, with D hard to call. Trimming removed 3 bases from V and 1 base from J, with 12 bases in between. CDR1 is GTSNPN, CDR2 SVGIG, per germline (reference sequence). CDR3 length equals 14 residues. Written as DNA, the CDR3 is TGTGCCTGGAGGACGGCGGGAGGGAACACTGAAGCTTTCTTT. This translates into CAWRTAGGNTEAFF.

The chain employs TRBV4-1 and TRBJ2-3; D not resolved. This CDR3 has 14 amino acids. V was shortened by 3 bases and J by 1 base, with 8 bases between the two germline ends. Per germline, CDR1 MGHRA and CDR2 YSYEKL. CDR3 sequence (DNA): TGCGCCAGCAGCCACTACCTCGGCACAGATACGCAGTATTTT. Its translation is CASSHYLGTDTQYF.